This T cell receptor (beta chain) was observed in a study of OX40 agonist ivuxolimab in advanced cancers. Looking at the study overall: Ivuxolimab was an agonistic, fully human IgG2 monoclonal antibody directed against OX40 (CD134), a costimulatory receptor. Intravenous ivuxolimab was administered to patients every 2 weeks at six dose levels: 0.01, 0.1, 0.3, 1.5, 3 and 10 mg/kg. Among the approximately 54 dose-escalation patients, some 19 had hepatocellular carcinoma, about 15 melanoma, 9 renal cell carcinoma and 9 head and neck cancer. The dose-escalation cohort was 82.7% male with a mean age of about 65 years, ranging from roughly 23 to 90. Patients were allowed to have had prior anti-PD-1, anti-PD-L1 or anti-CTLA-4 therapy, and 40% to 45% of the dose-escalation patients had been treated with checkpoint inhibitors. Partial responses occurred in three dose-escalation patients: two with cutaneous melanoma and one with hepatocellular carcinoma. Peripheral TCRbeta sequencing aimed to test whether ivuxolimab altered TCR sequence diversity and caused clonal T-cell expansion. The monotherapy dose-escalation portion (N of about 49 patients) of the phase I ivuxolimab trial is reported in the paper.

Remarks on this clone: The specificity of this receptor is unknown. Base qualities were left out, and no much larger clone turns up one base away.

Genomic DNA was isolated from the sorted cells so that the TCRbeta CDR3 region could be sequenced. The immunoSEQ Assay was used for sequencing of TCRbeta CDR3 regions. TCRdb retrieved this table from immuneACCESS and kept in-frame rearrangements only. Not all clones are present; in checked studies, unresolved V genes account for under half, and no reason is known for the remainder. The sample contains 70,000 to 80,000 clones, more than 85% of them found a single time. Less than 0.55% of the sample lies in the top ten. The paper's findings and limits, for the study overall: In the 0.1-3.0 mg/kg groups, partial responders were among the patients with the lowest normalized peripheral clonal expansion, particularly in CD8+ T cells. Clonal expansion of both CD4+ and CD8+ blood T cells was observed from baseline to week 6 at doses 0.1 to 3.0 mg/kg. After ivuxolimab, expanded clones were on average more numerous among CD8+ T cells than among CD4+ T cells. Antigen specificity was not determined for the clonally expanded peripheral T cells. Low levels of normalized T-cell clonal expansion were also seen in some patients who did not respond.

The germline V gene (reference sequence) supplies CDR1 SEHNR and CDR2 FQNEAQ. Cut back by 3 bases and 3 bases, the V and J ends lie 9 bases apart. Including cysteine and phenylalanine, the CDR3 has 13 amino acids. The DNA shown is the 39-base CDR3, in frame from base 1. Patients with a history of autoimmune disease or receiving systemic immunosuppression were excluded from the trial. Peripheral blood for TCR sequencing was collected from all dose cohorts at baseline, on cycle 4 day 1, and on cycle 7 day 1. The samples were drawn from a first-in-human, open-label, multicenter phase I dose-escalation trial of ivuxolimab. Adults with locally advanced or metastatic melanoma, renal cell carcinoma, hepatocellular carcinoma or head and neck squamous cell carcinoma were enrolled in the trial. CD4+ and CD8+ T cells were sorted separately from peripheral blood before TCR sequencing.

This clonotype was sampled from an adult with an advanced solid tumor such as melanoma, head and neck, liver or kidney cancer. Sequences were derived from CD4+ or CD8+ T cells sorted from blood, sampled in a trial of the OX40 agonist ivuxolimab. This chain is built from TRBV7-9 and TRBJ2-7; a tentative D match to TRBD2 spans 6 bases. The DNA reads TGTGCCAGCAGCTTCGGGACTGGCTACGAGCAGTACTTC. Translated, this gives CASSFGTGYEQYF.